This TCR beta chain originates from a study of blood T cell repertoires in COVID-19. As for the study in general: Italy, Spain and the United States were the sources of the convalescent and acute COVID-19 samples. Sample material is recorded as cDNA or gDNA derived from T cells, B-cell-depleted T cells, or PBMCs.

In the source study's methods: Reference gene primer amplification gave estimated nucleated cell counts. Assay used: immunoSEQ multiplex PCR; TCRdb lists only in-frame clones, some missing. That table supplies the V and J calls and clone size; D and trimming were determined from the DNA. Of about 400,000 clones in the sample, roughly 87% were seen once. CDR1 is SQVTM and CDR2 is ANQGSEA in the germline V gene. Trimming removed 4 bases at V and 1 base at J, with 7 bases between. The CDR3 extends over 12 amino acids. Participants' reported clinical history set cohort assignment. The chain is built from TRBV29-1 and TRBJ1-1; perhaps TRBD1 as D (5 bases). Sequenced: PBMCs or T cells enriched from blood (not recorded which). This sequence originates from a woman in her twenties or thirties who had recovered from COVID-19. CDR3 amino acids: CSVAGSNTEAFF. Written as DNA, the CDR3 is TGCAGCGTTGCAGGGTCGAACACTGAAGCTTTCTTT.